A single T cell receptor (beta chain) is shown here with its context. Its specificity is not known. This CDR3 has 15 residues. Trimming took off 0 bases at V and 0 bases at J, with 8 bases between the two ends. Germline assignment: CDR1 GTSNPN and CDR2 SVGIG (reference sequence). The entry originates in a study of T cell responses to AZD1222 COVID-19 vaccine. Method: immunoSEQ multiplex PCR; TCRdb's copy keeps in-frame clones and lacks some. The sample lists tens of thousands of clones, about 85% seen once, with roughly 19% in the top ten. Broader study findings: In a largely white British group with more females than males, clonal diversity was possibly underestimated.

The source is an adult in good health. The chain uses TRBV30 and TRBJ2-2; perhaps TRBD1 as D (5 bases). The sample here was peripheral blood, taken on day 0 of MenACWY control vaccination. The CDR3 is CAWSVKGANTGELFF. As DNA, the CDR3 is TGTGCCTGGAGTGTAAAAGGGGCGAACACCGGGGAGCTGTTTTTT.